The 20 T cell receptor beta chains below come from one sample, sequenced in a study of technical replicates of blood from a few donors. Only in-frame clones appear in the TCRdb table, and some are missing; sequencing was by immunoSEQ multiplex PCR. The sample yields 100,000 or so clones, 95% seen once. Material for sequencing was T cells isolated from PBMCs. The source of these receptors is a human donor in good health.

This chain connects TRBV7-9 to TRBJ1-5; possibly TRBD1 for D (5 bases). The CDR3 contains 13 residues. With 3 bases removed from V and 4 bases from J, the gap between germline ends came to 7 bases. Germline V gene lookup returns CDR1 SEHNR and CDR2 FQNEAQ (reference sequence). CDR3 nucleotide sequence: TGTGCCAGCAGCTTCAGGGTTAATCAGCCCCAGCATTTT. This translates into CASSFRVNQPQHF.

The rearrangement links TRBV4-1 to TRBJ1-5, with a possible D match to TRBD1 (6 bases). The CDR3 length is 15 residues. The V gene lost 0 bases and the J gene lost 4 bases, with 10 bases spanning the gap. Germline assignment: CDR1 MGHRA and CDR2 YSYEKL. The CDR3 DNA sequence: TGCGCCAGCAGCCAAGAAATGGACAGTAATCAGCCCCAGCATTTT. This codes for CASSQEMDSNQPQHF.

Written as DNA, the CDR3 is TGTGCCAGTAGTATATCCACGACAACTAACTATGGCTACACCTTC. Translated, it gives CASSISTTTNYGYTF. The chain combines TRBV19 with TRBJ1-2; no firm D call. CDR3 length equals 15 residues. Trimming cost V 2 bases and J 0 bases, with 10 bases left between them. CDR1 and CDR2 from the germline V gene are LNHDA and SQIVND (reference sequence).

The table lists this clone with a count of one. Here the CDR3 reads CASSLYFRGGDTGELFF. CDR3 DNA sequence: TGCGCCAGCAGCTTGTATTTTAGGGGGGGCGACACCGGGGAGCTGTTTTTT. The V call is TRBV5-1, the J call TRBJ2-2, with TRBD2 as a possible D gene (7 bases). Germline V gene lookup returns CDR1 SGHRS and CDR2 YFSETQ. CDR3 length equals 17 residues. Trimming removed 1 base from V and 3 bases from J, with 16 bases in between.

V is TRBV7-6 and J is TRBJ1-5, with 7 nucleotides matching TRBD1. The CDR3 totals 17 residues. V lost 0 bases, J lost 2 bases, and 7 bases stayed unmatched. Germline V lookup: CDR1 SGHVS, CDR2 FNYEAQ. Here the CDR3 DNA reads TGTGCCAGCAGCTTAGCGAGAACAGGGGCGCGCAATCAGCCCCAGCATTTT. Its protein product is CASSLARTGARNQPQHF.

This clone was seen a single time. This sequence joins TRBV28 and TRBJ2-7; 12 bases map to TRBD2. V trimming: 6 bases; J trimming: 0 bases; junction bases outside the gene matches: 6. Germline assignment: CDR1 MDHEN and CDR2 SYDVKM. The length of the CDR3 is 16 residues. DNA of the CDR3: TGTGCCAGCAGCCAAGGACTAGCGGGGTTCTCCTACGAGCAGTACTTC. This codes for CASSQGLAGFSYEQYF.

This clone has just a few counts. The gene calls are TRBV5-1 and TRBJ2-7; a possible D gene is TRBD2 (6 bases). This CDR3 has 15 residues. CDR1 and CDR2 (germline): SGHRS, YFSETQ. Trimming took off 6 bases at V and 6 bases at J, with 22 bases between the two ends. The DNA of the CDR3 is TGCGCCAGCAAGAAGGAGGTTGGAGGGTCTGGCGAGCAGTACTTC. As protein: CASKKEVGGSGEQYF.

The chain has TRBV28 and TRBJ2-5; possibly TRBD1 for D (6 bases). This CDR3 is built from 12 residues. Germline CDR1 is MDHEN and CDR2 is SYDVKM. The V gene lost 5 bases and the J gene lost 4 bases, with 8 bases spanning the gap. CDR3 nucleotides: TGTGCCAGCAGTACAGGGCTAGAGACCCAGTACTTC. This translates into CASSTGLETQYF.

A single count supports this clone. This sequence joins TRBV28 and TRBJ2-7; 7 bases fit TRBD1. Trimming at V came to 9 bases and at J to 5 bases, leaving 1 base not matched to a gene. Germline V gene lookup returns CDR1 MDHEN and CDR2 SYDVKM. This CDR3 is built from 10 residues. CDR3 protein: CASQGDEQYF. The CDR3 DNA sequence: TGTGCCAGTCAGGGGGACGAGCAGTACTTC.

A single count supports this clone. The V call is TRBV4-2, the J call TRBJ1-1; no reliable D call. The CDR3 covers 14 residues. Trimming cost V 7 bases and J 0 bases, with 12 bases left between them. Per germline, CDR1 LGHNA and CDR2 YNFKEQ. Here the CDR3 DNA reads TGTGCCAGCACGATCGGGGTGATGAACACTGAAGCTTTCTTT. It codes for CASTIGVMNTEAFF.

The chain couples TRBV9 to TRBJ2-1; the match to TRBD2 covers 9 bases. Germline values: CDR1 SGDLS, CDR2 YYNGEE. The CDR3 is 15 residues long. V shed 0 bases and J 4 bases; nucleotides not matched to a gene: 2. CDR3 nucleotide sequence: TGTGCCAGCAGCGTAGACCTAGCGGGGTACAATGAGCAGTTCTTC. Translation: CASSVDLAGYNEQFF.

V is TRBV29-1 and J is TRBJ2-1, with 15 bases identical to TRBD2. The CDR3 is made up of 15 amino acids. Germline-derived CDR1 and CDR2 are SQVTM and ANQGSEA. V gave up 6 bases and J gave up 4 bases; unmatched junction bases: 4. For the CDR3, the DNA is TGCAGCGTCCCTGGACTAGCGGGAGGGTACAATGAGCAGTTCTTC. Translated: CSVPGLAGGYNEQFF.

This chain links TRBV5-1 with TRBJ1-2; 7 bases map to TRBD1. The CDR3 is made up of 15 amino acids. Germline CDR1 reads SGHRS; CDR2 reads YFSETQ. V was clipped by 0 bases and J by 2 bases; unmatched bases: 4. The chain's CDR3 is CASSLAGDSNYGYTF. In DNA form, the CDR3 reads TGCGCCAGCAGCTTGGCCGGGGACAGCAACTATGGCTACACCTTC.

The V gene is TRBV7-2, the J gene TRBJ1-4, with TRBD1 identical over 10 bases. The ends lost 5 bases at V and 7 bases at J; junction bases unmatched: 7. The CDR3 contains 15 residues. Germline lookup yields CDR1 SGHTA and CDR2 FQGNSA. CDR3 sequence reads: CASSLGQGGREKLFF. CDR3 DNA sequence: TGTGCCAGCAGCCTAGGACAGGGGGGACGTGAAAAACTGTTTTTT.

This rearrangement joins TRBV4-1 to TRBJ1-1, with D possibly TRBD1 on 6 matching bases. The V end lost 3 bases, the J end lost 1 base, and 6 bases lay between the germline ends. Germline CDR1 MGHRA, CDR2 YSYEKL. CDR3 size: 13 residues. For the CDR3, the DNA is TGCGCCAGCAGCCAGGGGGCGAACACTGAAGCTTTCTTT. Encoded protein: CASSQGANTEAFF.

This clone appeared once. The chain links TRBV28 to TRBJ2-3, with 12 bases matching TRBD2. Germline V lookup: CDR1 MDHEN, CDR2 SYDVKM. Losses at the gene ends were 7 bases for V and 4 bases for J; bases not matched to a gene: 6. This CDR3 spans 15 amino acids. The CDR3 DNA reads TGTGCCAGCAATGGACTAGCGGGAACCCCAGATACGCAGTATTTT. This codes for CASNGLAGTPDTQYF. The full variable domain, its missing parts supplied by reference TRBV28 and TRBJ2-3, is DVKVTQSSRYLVKRTGEKVFLECVQDMDHENMFWYRQDPGLGLRLIYFSYDVKMKEKGDIPEGYSVSREKKERFSLILESASTNQTSMYLCASNGLAGTPDTQYFGPGTRLTVL.

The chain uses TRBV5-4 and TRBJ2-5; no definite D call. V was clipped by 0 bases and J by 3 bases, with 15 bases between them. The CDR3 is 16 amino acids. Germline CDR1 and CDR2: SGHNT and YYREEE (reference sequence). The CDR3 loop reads CASSLVAAVSEETQYF. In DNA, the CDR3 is TGTGCCAGCAGCTTGGTGGCGGCGGTTTCGGAAGAGACCCAGTACTTC.

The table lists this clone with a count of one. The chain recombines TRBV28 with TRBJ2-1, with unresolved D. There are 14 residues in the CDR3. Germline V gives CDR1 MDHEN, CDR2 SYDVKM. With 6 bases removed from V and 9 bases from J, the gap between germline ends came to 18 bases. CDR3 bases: TGTGCCAGCAGATTGGGCAGTTTATTGGGTGAGCAGTTCTTC. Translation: CASRLGSLLGEQFF.

In DNA, the CDR3 is TGTGCCACCAGCGCCGGCGGACAGTACTCCTACGAGCAGTACTTC. Protein product: CATSAGGQYSYEQYF. The V gene is TRBV15, the J gene TRBJ2-7; perhaps TRBD1 as D (6 bases). The V end was cut by 5 bases, the J end by 0 bases, with 14 bases between. The germline CDR1 and CDR2 sequences are LNHNV and YYDKDF (reference sequence). The CDR3 runs 15 residues.

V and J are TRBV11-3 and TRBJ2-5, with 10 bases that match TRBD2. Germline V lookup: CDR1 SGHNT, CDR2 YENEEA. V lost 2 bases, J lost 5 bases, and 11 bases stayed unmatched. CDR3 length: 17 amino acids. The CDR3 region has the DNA TGTGCCAGCAGCTTAAGTTACAGCGGGGGGGCCGTTGAGACCCAGTACTTC. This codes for CASSLSYSGGAVETQYF.